The clone carrying this TCR beta chain was seen just once. Antigen: not known. This record belongs to a study of CD8+ T cells in alopecia areata. Study-wide points: Sequencing of scalp tissue also captures the resident alphabeta T cells of normal skin. Among patients, TCR sharing was less clear than in mice, a difference possibly due in part to HLA diversity in the patient population. Clonality exceeded that of normal scalp in lesional scalp, most notably in alopecia totalis/universalis.

Extracted RNA was reverse transcribed into cDNA, the sequencing template. Produced via immunoSEQ multiplex PCR; TCRdb's table is partial and in-frame only. The sample shows about 110,000 clones, roughly 60% of them seen only once. PBMC-derived CD4+ and CD8+ T cells were sorted. The TCR originated in a human donor in good health. Sequencing was done on a sample of CD8+ T cells sorted from blood.

CDR3 coding DNA: TGCGCCAGCAGCCAAGATCACGGGTTCGGCACAGATACGCAGTATTTT. It specifies CASSQDHGFGTDTQYF. The rearrangement uses TRBV4-1 and TRBJ2-3; D unresolved. Trimming left V 0 bases short and J 1 base short, with 11 bases between. Germline CDR1 and CDR2: MGHRA and YSYEKL. This CDR3 is built from 16 residues.